One sample yielded the 3 T cell receptor beta chains listed below, sequenced in a study of blood T cell repertoires in COVID-19. The data were produced by immunoSEQ multiplex PCR, yet TCRdb's version contains in-frame clones alone and is incomplete. The sample lists 110,000 to 150,000 clones; 86% were seen once. Sequences were obtained from PBMCs or T cells enriched from blood (not recorded which). The receptor source for this set is a man in his fifties who had recovered from COVID-19.

The chain has TRBV9 and TRBJ1-5; D perhaps matches TRBD1 (5 bases). Germline values: CDR1 SGDLS, CDR2 YYNGEE. The CDR3 spans 15 residues. V was pared by 2 bases and J by 0 bases, with 9 bases between. CDR3 nucleotide sequence: TGTGCCAGCAGCGTTGGGGCAGTTAGCAATCAGCCCCAGCATTTT. Protein sequence: CASSVGAVSNQPQHF.

The genes are TRBV28 and TRBJ2-7; 11 bases are a match to TRBD2. CDR1 MDHEN and CDR2 SYDVKM come from the germline V gene. CDR3 length: 16 residues. With 5 bases clipped from V and 6 bases from J, the junction kept 12 bases outside the gene matches. In DNA form, the CDR3 reads TGTGCCAGCAGTACAACCGGGACTAGCGGTCTGGCCGAGCAGTACTTC. Translated, it gives CASSTTGTSGLAEQYF.

The J gene is TRBJ1-2, the V gene TRBV4-3; no clear D. V was trimmed by 4 bases and J by 4 bases, leaving 16 bases between them. Germline V gene data show CDR1 as LGHNA and CDR2 as YSLEER. The CDR3 consists of 15 residues. The CDR3 loop is CASSREARRGYGYTF. CDR3 bases: TGCGCCAGCAGCCGAGAAGCTCGACGCGGCTATGGCTACACCTTC.